The source of this T cell receptor (beta chain) is a study of T cells in Graves' hyperthyroidism and ophthalmopathy. Authors of the study amplified TCR beta CDR3 regions from RNA transcripts. A set of HTBI primers served as the primers for a first-round RT-PCR of the TCR CDR3. TCRdb analysed the multiplex PCR reads with MiXCR anew, one entry per CDR3 protein. The table records about 320,000 distinct CDR3 sequences, around 17% of them present only once. In its sample, this clonotype was seen many times. Germline assignment: CDR1 MNHEY and CDR2 SMNVEV (reference sequence). With 4 bases removed from V and 1 base from J, the gap between germline ends came to 13 bases. This CDR3 contains 16 residues.

The V call is TRBV27, the J call TRBJ2-2; D is possibly TRBD1 or TRBD2 (6 bases each). This TCR came from a man between 25 and 39 years old with Graves' hyperthyroidism. The specimen sequenced was blood. CDR3 sequence: CASSSLGGGNTGELFF. The CDR3 DNA is TGTGCCAGCAGTTCCCTAGGGGGAGGGAACACCGGGGAGCTGTTTTTT.